The T cell receptor (beta chain) described here comes from a study of cytomegalovirus exposure and HLA in healthy donors. Turning to the study itself: HLA-typed donors were the source of 83 million or so unique TCRs, which an early data release held.

Use of 60 Vbeta and 13 Jbeta primers characterized the PCR. The assay was immunoSEQ multiplex PCR, and TCRdb's table has in-frame clones only and misses some. The sample has around 140,000 clones, around 81% seen once. Notes on the study in general: It is likely that the observed cluster of highly shared sequence variants was a sequencing artifact.

Comments on this clone: Its cognate antigen is unknown.

Deletions cut 0 bases from V and 6 bases from J, with 13 bases between. CDR1 and CDR2 from the germline V gene are MNHEY and SMNVEV (reference sequence). The CDR3 length is 15 residues. V and J are TRBV27 and TRBJ2-3; TRBD1 is a possible D gene (6 bases). This TCR derives from a man in his fifties or sixties in good health and CMV-seronegative. The sample taken for sequencing was PBMCs. Written as DNA, the CDR3 is TGTGCCAGCAGTTTATCGGCAGGGGAGCGGGATACGCAGTATTTT. Amino acids: CASSLSAGERDTQYF.